Here is one T cell receptor beta chain with its context. Its target is not known. The data were taken from a study of T cell responses to AZD1222 COVID-19 vaccine. Data came from immunoSEQ multiplex PCR; TCRdb stores just in-frame clones and leaves some out. The sample lists under 90,000 clones; 83% were seen once. This CDR3 is built from 14 residues. Trimming cost V 0 bases and J 6 bases, with 8 bases left between them. Per the germline V gene, CDR1 is LGHNA and CDR2 is YSLEER. Points from the study as a whole: Donors in the cohort were predominantly white British and more often female, and clonal diversity was possibly underestimated. Across the whole spike, CD4 TCRs peaked at regions 160-218 and 743-854.

Sequencing used peripheral blood, obtained 28 days after the second AZD1222 dose. V is TRBV4-3 and J is TRBJ2-2; D remains ambiguous. The TCR was taken from an adult who received the AZD1222 COVID-19 vaccine. The CDR3 protein is CASSQDADAGELFF. DNA for the CDR3: TGCGCCAGCAGCCAAGACGCAGACGCCGGGGAGCTGTTTTTT.